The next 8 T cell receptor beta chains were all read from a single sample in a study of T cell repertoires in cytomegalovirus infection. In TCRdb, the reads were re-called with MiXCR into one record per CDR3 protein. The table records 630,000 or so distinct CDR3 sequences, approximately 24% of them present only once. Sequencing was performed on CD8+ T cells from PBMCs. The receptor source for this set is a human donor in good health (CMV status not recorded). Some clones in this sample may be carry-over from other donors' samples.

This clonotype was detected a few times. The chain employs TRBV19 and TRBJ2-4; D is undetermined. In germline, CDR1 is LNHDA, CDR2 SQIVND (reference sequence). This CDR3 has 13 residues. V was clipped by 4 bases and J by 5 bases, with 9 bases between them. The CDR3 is CASSSVSQNIQYF. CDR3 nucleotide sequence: TGTGCCAGTAGTAGCGTCAGCCAAAACATTCAGTACTTC.

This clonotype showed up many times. CDR3 nucleotide sequence: TGTGCCAGCTCGAGGGAGGGGGCGCAAAATGAGCAGTTCTTC. Translation: CASSREGAQNEQFF. The chain carries TRBV7-6 and TRBJ2-1; TRBD1 or TRBD2 may be the D gene (7 bases each). Trimming shortened V by 8 bases and J by 7 bases, and 18 bases separated the two germline ends. Germline assignment: CDR1 SGHVS and CDR2 FNYEAQ. CDR3 length equals 14 residues.

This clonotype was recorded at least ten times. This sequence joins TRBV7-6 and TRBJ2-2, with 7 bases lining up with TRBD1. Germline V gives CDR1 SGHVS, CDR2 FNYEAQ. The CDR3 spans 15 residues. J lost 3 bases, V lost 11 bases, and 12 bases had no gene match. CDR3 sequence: CAGGLGQGDTGELFF. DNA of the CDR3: TGTGCCGGCGGCTTGGGGCAGGGGGACACCGGGGAGCTGTTTTTT. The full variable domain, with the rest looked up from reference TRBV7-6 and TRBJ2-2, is GAGVSQSPRYKVTKRGQDVALRCDPISGHVSLYWYRQALGQGPEFLTYFNYEAQQDKSGLPNDRFSAERPEGSISTLTIQRTEQRDSAMYRCAGGLGQGDTGELFFGEGSRLTVL.

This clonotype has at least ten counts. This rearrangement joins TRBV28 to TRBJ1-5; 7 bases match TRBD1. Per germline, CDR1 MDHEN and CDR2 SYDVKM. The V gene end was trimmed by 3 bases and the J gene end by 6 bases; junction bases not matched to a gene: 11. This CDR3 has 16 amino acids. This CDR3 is CASSFRGKGAVQPQHF. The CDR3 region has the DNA TGTGCCAGCAGTTTCCGGGGGAAGGGGGCGGTTCAGCCCCAGCATTTT.

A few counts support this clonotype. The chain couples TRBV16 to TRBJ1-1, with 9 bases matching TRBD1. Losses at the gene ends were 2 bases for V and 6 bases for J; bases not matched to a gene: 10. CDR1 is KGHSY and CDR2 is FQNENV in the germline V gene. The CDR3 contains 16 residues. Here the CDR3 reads CASSQPSGTGLPEAFF. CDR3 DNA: TGTGCCAGCAGCCAACCTTCCGGGACAGGGCTTCCTGAAGCTTTCTTT.

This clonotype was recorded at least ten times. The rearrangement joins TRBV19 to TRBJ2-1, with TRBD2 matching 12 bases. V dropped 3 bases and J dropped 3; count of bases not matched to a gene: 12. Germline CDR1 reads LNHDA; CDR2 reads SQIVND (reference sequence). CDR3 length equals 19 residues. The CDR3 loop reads CASSIIGLAGGPFYNEQFF. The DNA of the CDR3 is TGTGCCAGTAGTATTATAGGTCTAGCGGGGGGGCCTTTCTACAATGAGCAGTTCTTC. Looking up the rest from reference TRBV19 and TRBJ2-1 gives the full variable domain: DGGITQSPKYLFRKEGQNVTLSCEQNLNHDAMYWYRQDPGQGLRLIYYSQIVNDFQKGDIAEGYSVSREKKESFPLTVTSAQKNPTAFYLCASSIIGLAGGPFYNEQFFGPGTRLTVL.

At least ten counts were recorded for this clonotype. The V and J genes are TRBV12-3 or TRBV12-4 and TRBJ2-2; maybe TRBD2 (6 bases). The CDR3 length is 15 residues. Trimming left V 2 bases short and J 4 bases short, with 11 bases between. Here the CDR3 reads CASSLLGGGTGELFF. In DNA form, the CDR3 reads TGTGCCAGCAGTTTACTGGGAGGAGGCACCGGGGAGCTGTTTTTT.

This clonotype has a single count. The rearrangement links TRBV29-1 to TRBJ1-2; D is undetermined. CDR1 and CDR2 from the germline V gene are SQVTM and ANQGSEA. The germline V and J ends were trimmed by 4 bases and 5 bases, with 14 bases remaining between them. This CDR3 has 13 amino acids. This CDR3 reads CSVAGQESYGYTF. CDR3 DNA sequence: TGCAGCGTTGCGGGCCAGGAGAGTTATGGCTACACCTTC.